Here is one TCR beta chain with its context. What it binds is unknown. With V trimmed by 2 bases and J by 4 bases, 10 bases remained unmatched. The V gene's germline CDR1 is MNHEY and CDR2 SVGEGT. This CDR3 has 17 residues. Some second doses came at about 4 weeks and others at about 12 weeks; these were pooled. The data are from a study of T cell responses to AZD1222 COVID-19 vaccine. General study findings and limits: Just a handful of AZD1222 recipients were seropositive at baseline. Nearly half of spike-specific TCRs reportedly go after variant regions that carry no mutations. Clonal diversity may have been underestimated in mostly white British donors.

Assay used: immunoSEQ multiplex PCR; TCRdb lists only in-frame clones, some missing. The repertoire holds roughly 50,000 clones, with just over 85% as singletons. The gene calls are TRBV6-2 or TRBV6-3 and TRBJ2-1; 8 bases are a match to TRBD2. The source was peripheral blood, collected 28 days after the second AZD1222 dose. The receptor was derived from an adult who received the AZD1222 COVID-19 vaccine. This chain's CDR3 is CASSYRGGRREYNEQFF. CDR3 DNA: TGTGCCAGCAGTTACCGCGGCGGGAGGAGGGAGTACAATGAGCAGTTCTTC.